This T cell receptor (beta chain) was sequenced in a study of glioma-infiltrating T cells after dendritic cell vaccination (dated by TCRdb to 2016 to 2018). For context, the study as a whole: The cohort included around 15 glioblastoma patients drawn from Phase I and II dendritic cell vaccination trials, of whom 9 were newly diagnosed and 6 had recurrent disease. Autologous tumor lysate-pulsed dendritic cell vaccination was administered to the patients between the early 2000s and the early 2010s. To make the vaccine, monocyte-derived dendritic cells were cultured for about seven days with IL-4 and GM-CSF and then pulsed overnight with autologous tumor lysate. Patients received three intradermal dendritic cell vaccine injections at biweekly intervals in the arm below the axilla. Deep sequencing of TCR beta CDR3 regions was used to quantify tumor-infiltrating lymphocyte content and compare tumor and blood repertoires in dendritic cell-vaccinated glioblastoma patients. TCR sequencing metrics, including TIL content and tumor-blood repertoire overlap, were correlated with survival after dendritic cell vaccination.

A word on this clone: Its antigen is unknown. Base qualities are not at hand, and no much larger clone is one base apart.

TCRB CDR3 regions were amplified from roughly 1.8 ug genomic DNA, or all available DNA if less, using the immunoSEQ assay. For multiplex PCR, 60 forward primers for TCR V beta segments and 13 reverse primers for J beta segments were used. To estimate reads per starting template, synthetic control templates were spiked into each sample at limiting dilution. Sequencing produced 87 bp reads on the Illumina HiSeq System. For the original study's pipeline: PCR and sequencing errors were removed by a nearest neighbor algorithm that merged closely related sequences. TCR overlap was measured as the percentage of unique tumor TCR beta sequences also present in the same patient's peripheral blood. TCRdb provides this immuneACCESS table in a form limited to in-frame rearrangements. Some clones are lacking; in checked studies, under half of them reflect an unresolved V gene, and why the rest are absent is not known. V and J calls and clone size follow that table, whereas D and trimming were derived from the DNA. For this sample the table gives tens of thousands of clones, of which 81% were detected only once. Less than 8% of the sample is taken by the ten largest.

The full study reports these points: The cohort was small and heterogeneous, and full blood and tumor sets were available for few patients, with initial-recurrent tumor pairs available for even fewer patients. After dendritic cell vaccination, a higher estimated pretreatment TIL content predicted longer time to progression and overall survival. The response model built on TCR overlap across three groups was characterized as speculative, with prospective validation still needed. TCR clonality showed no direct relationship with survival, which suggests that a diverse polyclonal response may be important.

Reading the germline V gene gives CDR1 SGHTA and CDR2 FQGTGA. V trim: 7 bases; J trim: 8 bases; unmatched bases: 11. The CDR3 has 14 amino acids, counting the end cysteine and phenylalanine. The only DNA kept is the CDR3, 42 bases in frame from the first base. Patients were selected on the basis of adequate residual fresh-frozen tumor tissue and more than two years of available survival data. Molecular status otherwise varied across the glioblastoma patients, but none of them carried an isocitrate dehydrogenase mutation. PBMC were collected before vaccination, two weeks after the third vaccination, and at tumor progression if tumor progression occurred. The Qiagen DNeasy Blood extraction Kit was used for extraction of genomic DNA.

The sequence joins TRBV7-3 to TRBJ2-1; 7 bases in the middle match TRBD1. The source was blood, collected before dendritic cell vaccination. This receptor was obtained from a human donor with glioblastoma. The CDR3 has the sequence CASTLRGQADEQFF. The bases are TGTGCCAGCACCCTAAGAGGACAGGCGGATGAGCAGTTCTTC.